This paragraph reports one TCR beta chain. Its antigen is not known. These data belong to a study of beta chain features in type 1 diabetes. Study details: Healthy donors resembled patients in age, gender and cell yields. Study-wide results and caveats: TCRB repertoires of naive, central memory and Treg cells appeared more similar among patients than among healthy donors. Moderate but significant shortening of TCRB CDR3s was recorded in all four CD4+ subsets from Type 1 diabetes patients.

Isolation of CD4+ naive, central memory, regulatory and stem cell-like memory cells was achieved by sorting via CD45RO/CCR7/CD25/CD127/CD95/CD27. The CDR3 covers 13 residues. Germline V lookup: CDR1 SGHRS, CDR2 YFSETQ. Trimming took 5 bases from V and 7 from J; bases not matched to a gene: 8. Investigators reverse transcribed all isolated RNA, so they sequenced expressed TCRB transcripts. Clones were read by immunoSEQ multiplex PCR, and TCRdb kept only the in-frame ones, dropping some. This sample carries 600,000 or so clones, around 11% of them seen once, and the ten largest clones take around 0.12%.

The chain recombines TRBV5-1 with TRBJ1-1; 7 bases map to TRBD1. Sequenced: naive CD4+ T cells from blood. The clonotype comes from a young man with type 1 diabetes. The CDR3 sequence is CASSRDRDGEAFF. CDR3 DNA: TGCGCCAGCAGTCGAGACAGGGACGGTGAAGCTTTCTTT.